The clone carrying this T cell receptor (beta chain) has just a few counts. Its target is unknown. PCR was performed using 60 Vbeta and 13 Jbeta primers. The table came from immunoSEQ multiplex PCR; TCRdb's copy has only in-frame clones and leaves some out. The sample comprises roughly 110,000 clones, about three quarters of which are singletons, and 0.65% to 0.85% rests with the top ten. This CDR3 is 14 amino acids long. V was cut by 8 bases and J by 4 bases, with 15 bases left in between. Looked up from germline, CDR1 is MGHRA and CDR2 is YSYEKL. The data stem from a study of cytomegalovirus exposure and HLA in healthy donors. Whole-study findings and limits: The later analysis indicated that the majority of CMV-associated TCR beta chains appeared HLA-restricted. A missense variant in DCLRE1C was later tied to TCR beta V- and J-gene trimming.

The sample was PBMCs. J is TRBJ2-1 and V is TRBV4-1, with a possible D match to TRBD2 (6 bases). This TCR came from a boy aged 5-17 years in good health and CMV-seronegative. The CDR3 spells CASRRLEGYNEQFF. The CDR3 bases are TGCGCCAGCCGGAGACTAGAGGGATACAATGAGCAGTTCTTC.